Following are 8 T cell receptor beta chains from one sample sequenced in a study of T cells after yellow fever vaccination. MiXCR, run by TCRdb on the 5' RACE reads, gives a single entry per CDR3 protein. The table records 180,000 or so distinct CDR3 sequences, about 11% of them present only once. The sequences come from CD8+ T cells sorted from PBMCs, collected 15 days after the yellow fever booster vaccination. The receptors were gathered from a man younger than 30 who received the YFV17D yellow fever vaccine.

The V and J genes are TRBV15 and TRBJ1-1; tentatively, D is TRBD1 (5 bases). V lost 1 base to trimming and J lost 5 bases, with 14 bases between them. This CDR3 spans 15 amino acids. The germline gives CDR1 LNHNV, CDR2 YYDKDF (reference sequence). CDR3 DNA: TGTGCCACCAGCAGAGCCAGGGTAGTAGGGACTGAAGCTTTCTTT. Its translation is CATSRARVVGTEAFF.

The genes are TRBV7-2 and TRBJ1-5; D not certain. Germline CDR1 and CDR2: SGHTA and FQGNSA. There are 13 residues in the CDR3. V lost 4 bases and J lost 4, with 8 bases in between. CDR3 loop: CASSYTNNQPQHF. As DNA, the CDR3 is TGTGCCAGCAGCTATACTAATAATCAGCCCCAGCATTTT. Full variable domain (rest looked up from reference TRBV7-2 and TRBJ1-5): GAGVSQSPSNKVTEKGKDVELRCDPISGHTALYWYRQSLGQGLEFLIYFQGNSAPDKSGLPSDRFSAERTGGSVSTLTIQRTQQEDSAVYLCASSYTNNQPQHFGDGTRLSIL.

This clonotype was seen a handful of times. The V call is TRBV11-3, the J call TRBJ2-2; D call uncertain. Trimming stripped 1 base from V and 10 bases from J, with 7 bases between. CDR3 size: 12 residues. The germline CDR1 and CDR2 sequences are SGHNT and YENEEA. The chain's CDR3 is CASSLGTMELFF. DNA for the CDR3: TGTGCCAGCAGCTTAGGGACCATGGAGCTGTTTTTT.

This clonotype was counted many times. The chain recombines TRBV5-1 with TRBJ2-5; 8 bases match TRBD1. The J segment lost 2 bases and the V segment lost 0 bases, leaving 6 bases of the junction unmatched. Germline assignment: CDR1 SGHRS and CDR2 YFSETQ. The length of the CDR3 is 16 residues. The CDR3 coding sequence is TGCGCCAGCAGCTTGGGGGACAGGCTATTTCAAGAGACCCAGTACTTC. Its translation: CASSLGDRLFQETQYF.

This clonotype was recorded many times. The chain joins TRBV20-1 to TRBJ2-1; D remains ambiguous. V was shortened by 6 bases and J by 0 bases, with 15 bases between the two germline ends. The CDR3 is made up of 15 amino acids. From germline, CDR1 is DFQATT and CDR2 SNEGSKA (reference sequence). CDR3 bases: TGCAGTGCCGGAAACCAAATGAGCTCCTACAATGAGCAGTTCTTC. Its translation: CSAGNQMSSYNEQFF.

V is TRBV11-3 and J is TRBJ1-3; D is ambiguous. Trimming stripped 5 bases from V and 8 bases from J, with 10 bases between. Germline values: CDR1 SGHNT, CDR2 YENEEA. The CDR3 consists of 12 residues. The CDR3 nucleotides read TGTGCCAGCAGCCGACCCGGGGACACCATATATTTT. Translation: CASSRPGDTIYF. The whole variable domain, filled in from reference TRBV11-3 and TRBJ1-3, reads EAGVVQSPRYKIIEKKQPVAFWCNPISGHNTLYWYLQNLGQGPELLIRYENEEAVDDSQLPKDRFSAERLKGVDSTLKIQPAELGDSAVYLCASSRPGDTIYFGEGSWLTVV.

This chain connects TRBV7-9 to TRBJ2-1; TRBD1 matches at 8 bases. V shed 3 bases and J 9 bases; nucleotides not matched to a gene: 10. Germline values: CDR1 SEHNR, CDR2 FQNEAQ (reference sequence). The CDR3 covers 15 residues. CDR3 coding DNA: TGTGCCAGCAGCTTCTTAAGACAGGGGCACACTGAGCAGTTCTTC. Translating gives CASSFLRQGHTEQFF. Supplemented by reference TRBV7-9 and TRBJ2-1, the full variable domain reads DTGVSQNPRHKITKRGQNVTFRCDPISEHNRLYWYRQTLGQGPEFLTYFQNEAQLEKSRLLSDRFSAERPKGSFSTLEIQRTEQGDSAMYLCASSFLRQGHTEQFFGPGTRLTVL.

This sequence joins TRBV2 and TRBJ2-2, with D perhaps TRBD2 (6 bases). CDR3 length: 16 amino acids. Germline CDR1 is SNHLY and CDR2 is FYNNEI. V was cut by 3 bases and J by 2 bases, with 13 bases left in between. The CDR3 DNA is TGTGCCAGCAGTGATCTGGGCGGGGAAAACACCGGGGAGCTGTTTTTT. This gives the protein CASSDLGGENTGELFF.